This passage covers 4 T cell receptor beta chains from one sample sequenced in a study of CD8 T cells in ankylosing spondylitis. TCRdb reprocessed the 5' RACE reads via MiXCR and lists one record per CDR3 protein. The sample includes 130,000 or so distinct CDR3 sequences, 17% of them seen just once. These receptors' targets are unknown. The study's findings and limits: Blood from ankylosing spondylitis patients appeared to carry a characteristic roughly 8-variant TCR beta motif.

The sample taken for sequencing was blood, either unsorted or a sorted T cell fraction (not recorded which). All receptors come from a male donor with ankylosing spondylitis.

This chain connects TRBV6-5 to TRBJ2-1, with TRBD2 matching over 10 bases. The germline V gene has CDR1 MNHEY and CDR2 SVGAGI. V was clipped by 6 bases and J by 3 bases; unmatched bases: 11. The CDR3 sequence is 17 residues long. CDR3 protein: CASRYGAGGSIYNEQFF. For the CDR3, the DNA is TGTGCCAGCAGATACGGAGCGGGAGGGTCCATCTACAATGAGCAGTTCTTC.

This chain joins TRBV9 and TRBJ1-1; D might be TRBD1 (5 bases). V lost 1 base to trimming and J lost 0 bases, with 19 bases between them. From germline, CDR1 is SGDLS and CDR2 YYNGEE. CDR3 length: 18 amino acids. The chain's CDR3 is CASSVLQGLPYMNTEAFF. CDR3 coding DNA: TGTGCCAGCAGCGTACTCCAGGGCCTGCCTTACATGAACACTGAAGCTTTCTTT.

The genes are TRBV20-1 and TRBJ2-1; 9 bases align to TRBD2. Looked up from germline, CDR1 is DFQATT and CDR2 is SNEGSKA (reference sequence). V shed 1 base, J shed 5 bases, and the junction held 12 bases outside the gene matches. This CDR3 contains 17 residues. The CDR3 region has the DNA TGCAGTGCTAGAGGTGTTTTTAGCGGGAGCATAGACAATGAGCAGTTCTTC. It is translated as CSARGVFSGSIDNEQFF.

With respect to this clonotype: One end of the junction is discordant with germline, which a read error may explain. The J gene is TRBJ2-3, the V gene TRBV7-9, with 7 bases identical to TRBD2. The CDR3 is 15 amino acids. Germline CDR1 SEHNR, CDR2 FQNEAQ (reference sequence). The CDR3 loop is CASSLAGGPSDMQYF. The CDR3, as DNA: TGTGCCAGCAGCTTAGCGGGAGGGCCTTCAGATATGCAGTATTTT.